These 7 T cell receptor beta chains came from one sample sequenced in a study of shared clonotypes between healthy human individuals. The method was immunoSEQ multiplex PCR; TCRdb's version includes in-frame clones alone and lacks a portion of them. There are 450,000 to 500,000 clones in the sample; roughly 80% occur only once, and roughly an eighth lies in the top ten. The sample taken for sequencing was PBMCs. The origin of the receptors is a woman aged 40-49 years in good health. Some clones in this sample may be carry-over from other donors' samples.

This chain's CDR3 is CASSFIQGPLDEQYF. CDR3 DNA: TGCGCCAGCAGCTTCATACAGGGACCGTTGGACGAGCAGTACTTC. The V gene is TRBV5-1, the J gene TRBJ2-7; a possible D gene is TRBD1 (6 bases). CDR3 length: 15 residues. Germline CDR1 is SGHRS and CDR2 is YFSETQ. V shed 2 bases and J shed 5 bases, with 17 bases lying between them. Based on the CDR3 plus reference TRBV5-1 and TRBJ2-7, the full variable domain is KAGVTQTPRYLIKTRGQQVTLSCSPISGHRSVSWYQQTPGQGLQFLFEYFSETQRNKGNFPGRFSGRQFSNSRSEMNVSTLELGDSALYLCASSFIQGPLDEQYFGPGTRLTVT.

The chain is built from TRBV4-1 and TRBJ1-3; 8 bases map to TRBD1. The CDR3 is 20 amino acids. Trimming cost V 1 base and J 5 bases; bases outside gene matches: 19. The germline CDR1 and CDR2 sequences are MGHRA and YSYEKL. CDR3 in amino acids: CASSQADRDRPKYKRNTIYF. CDR3 in DNA: TGCGCCAGCAGCCAAGCGGACAGGGACCGTCCAAAGTACAAGCGAAACACCATATATTTT.

The chain joins TRBV5-1 to TRBJ1-1; tentative D call: TRBD1 (5 bases). Trimming cost V 4 bases and J 1 base, with 20 bases left between them. The CDR3 length is 17 residues. In germline, CDR1 is SGHRS, CDR2 YFSETQ. The CDR3 DNA reads as TGCGCCAGCAGCCCGGAGCCCAGAGGGGCCACGAACACTGAAGCTTTCTTT. Protein product: CASSPEPRGATNTEAFF.

This clone was seen many times. In the same sample, other DNA sequences code for this CDR3. The chain recombines TRBV7-9 with TRBJ2-1, with a tentative D call TRBD1 (6 bases). This CDR3 is built from 13 residues. Trimming shortened V by 5 bases and J by 4 bases, and 9 bases separated the two germline ends. Germline-derived CDR1 and CDR2 are SEHNR and FQNEAQ (reference sequence). The CDR3 here is CASSHRDYNEQFF. The CDR3 DNA reads TGTGCCAGCAGCCACAGGGATTACAATGAGCAGTTCTTC.

Comments on this clone: With only one base between it and a far larger clone, this is likely a read error. The gene calls are TRBV6-5 and TRBJ1-2; D is undetermined. With 8 bases removed from V and 6 bases from J, the gap between germline ends came to 16 bases. There are 13 residues in the CDR3. Per the germline V gene, CDR1 is MNHEY and CDR2 is SVGAGI. CDR3 region: CASRVRASHGYTF. CDR3 in DNA: TGTGCCAGCCGGGTCCGGGCTAGCCATGGCTACACCTTC.

This sequence joins TRBV7-2 and TRBJ2-7; D unresolved. Germline CDR1 is SGHTA and CDR2 is FQGNSA. The CDR3 length is 12 residues. The germline V and J ends were trimmed by 2 bases and 3 bases, with 5 bases remaining between them. DNA for the CDR3: TGTGCCAGCAGCTTACACGGCTACGAGCAGTACTTC. Translated: CASSLHGYEQYF.

CDR3 in amino acids: CASRQGGNSYEQYF. The CDR3 DNA reads TGTGCCAGCAGACAGGGCGGGAACTCCTACGAGCAGTACTTC. This chain joins TRBV13 and TRBJ2-7; the D gene could be TRBD1 or TRBD2 (6 bases each). The length of the CDR3 is 14 residues. V lost 6 bases and J lost 0, with 12 bases in between. Germline values: CDR1 PRHDT, CDR2 FYEKMQ (reference sequence).